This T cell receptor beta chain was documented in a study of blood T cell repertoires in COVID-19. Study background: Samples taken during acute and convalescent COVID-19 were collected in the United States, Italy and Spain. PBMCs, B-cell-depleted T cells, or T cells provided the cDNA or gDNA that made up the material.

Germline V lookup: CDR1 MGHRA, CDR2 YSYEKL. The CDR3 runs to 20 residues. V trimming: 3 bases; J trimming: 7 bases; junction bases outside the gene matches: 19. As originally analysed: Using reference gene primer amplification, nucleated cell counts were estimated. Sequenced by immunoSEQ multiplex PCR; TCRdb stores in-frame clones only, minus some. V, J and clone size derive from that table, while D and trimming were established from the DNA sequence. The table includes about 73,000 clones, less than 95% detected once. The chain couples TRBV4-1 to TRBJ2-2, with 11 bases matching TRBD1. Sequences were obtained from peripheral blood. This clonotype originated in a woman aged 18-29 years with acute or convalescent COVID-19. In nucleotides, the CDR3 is TGCGCCAGCAGCCAGCTTTGGACAGGGGGCTCTCTGGGGGCTGGCGGGGAGCTGTTTTTT. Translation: CASSQLWTGGSLGAGGELFF.